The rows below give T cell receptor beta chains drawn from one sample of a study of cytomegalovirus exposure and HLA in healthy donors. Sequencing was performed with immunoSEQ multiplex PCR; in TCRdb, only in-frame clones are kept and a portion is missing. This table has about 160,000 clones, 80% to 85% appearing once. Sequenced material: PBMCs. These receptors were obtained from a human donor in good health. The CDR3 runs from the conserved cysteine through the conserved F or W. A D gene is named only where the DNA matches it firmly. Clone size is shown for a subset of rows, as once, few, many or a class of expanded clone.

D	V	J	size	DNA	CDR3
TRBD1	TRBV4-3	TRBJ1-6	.	TGCGCCAGCAGCCAAGGGGACAGGGTGCCCCTCCACTTT	CASSQGDRVPLHF
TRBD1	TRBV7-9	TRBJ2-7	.	TGTGCCAGCAGTCTCCCCGACAGGGCCTCCTACGAGCAGTACTTC	CASSLPDRASYEQYF
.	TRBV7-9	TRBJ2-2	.	TGTGCCAGCAGCCAAGGCGGCGGGGAGCTGTTTTTT	CASSQGGGELFF
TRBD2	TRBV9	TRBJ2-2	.	TGTGCCAGCAGCGAGGGAGGGACTAGCTTTCCCGGGGAGCTGTTTTTT	CASSEGGTSFPGELFF
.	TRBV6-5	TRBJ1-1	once	TGTGCCAGCCAACAGATGAACACTGAAGCTTTCTTT	CASQQMNTEAFF
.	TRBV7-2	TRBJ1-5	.	TGTGCCAGCAGCTTTTCCCCCGAGTTCAATCAGCCCCAGCATTTT	CASSFSPEFNQPQHF
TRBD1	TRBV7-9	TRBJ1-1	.	TGTGCCAGCAGCTTAGAGGGGACAGGGAAGAACACTGAAGCTTTCTTT	CASSLEGTGKNTEAFF
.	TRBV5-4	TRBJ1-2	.	TGTGCCAGCAGCTTCAAAGGGGACTATGGCTACACCTTC	CASSFKGDYGYTF
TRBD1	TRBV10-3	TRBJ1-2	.	TGTGCCATCAGCCCCCGAGGGGACAGGGGGAAGAGAAGCGGCTACACCTTC	CAISPRGDRGKRSGYTF
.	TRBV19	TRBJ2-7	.	TGTGCCAGTAGTCTCACAGGGGAGCAGTACTTC	CASSLTGEQYF
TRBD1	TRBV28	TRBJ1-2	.	TGTGCCAGCAGTCCCGGGACAGGGGGTAGGAAAGGCTACACCTTC	CASSPGTGGRKGYTF
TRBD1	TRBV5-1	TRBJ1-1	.	TGCGCCAGCAGCTCGGGGACAGGGGGCCTGGGGACTGAAGCTTTCTTT	CASSSGTGGLGTEAFF
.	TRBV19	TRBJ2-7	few	TGTGCCAGTAAAGGGAACGGACTGTACTACGAGCAGTACTTC	CASKGNGLYYEQYF
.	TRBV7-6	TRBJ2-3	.	TGTGCCAGCAGCTTAGACCGGCAGGGGGGAGATACGCAGTATTTT	CASSLDRQGGDTQYF
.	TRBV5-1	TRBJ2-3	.	TGCGCCAGCAGCCCTCTCGGGGATACGCAGTATTTT	CASSPLGDTQYF
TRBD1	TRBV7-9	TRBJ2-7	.	TGTTCCAGCAGTGCCACGAGCGGGACAGGGAACTACGAGCAGTACTTC	CSSSATSGTGNYEQYF
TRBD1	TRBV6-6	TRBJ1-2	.	TGTGCCAGCAGTTACGCGGGACAGGGAGTCGGCTACACCTTC	CASSYAGQGVGYTF
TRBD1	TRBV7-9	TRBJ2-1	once	TGTGCCAGCAGCTTAGCGGGGACAGGGGGCAGGGAGCAGTTCTTC	CASSLAGTGGREQFF
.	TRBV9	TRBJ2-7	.	TGTGCCAGCAGCCCCACGGGGGGCCTAACCTACGAGCAGTACTTC	CASSPTGGLTYEQYF
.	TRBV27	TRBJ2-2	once	TGTGCCAGCAGTAGGACAGTCACACCGGGGGAGCTGTTTTTT	CASSRTVTPGELFF
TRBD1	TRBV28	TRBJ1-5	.	TGTGCCAGCAGTTTACGGACAGGGTTCGTTCAGCCCCAGCATTTT	CASSLRTGFVQPQHF
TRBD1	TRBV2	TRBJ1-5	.	TGTGCCAGCAGGGGGACAGGCAATCAGCCCCAGCATTTT	CASRGTGNQPQHF
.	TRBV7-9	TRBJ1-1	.	TGTGCCAGCAGCAAGGGGGTTATGGGACACATGAACACTGAAGCTTTCTTT	CASSKGVMGHMNTEAFF
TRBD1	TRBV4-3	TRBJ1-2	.	TGCGCCAGCAGCCAGGTACAGGGGGATTATGGCTACACCTTC	CASSQVQGDYGYTF
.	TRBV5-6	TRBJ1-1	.	TGTGCCAGCCGTCCAGGGCAGGGGCAATCGGGAACTGAAGCTTTCTTT	CASRPGQGQSGTEAFF
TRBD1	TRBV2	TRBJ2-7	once	TGTGCCAGCAGAATCCCCCTTGTCGGGACAGCCTACGAGCAGTACTTC	CASRIPLVGTAYEQYF
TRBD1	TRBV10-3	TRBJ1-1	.	TGTGCCATCAGTGAATATCGGGAGGGGGCGCACACTGAAGCTTTCTTT	CAISEYREGAHTEAFF
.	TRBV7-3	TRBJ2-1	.	TGTGCCAGCAGCATGGACAGATACAATGAGCAGTTCTTC	CASSMDRYNEQFF
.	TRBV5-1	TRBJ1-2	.	TGCGCCAGCAGACGGAACGACAGGCCCTATGGCTACACCTTC	CASRRNDRPYGYTF
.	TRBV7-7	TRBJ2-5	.	TGTGCCAGCAGCCCGGGGATCCGGGAGACCCAGTACTTC	CASSPGIRETQYF
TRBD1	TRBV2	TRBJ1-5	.	TGTGCCAGCAGTGGACAGGGGGTGAGATACAGCAATCAGCCCCAGCATTTT	CASSGQGVRYSNQPQHF
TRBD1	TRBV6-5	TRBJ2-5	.	TGTGCCAGCAGCCGACAGACAGGGAGTGGAGAGACCCAGTACTTC	CASSRQTGSGETQYF
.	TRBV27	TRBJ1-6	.	TGTGCCAGCAAGGACGGGAGCTCCTATAATTCACCCCTCCACTTT	CASKDGSSYNSPLHF
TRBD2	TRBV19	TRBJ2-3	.	TGTGCCAGTAGTAGTCTAGCGGGGGGGCAGGATACGCAGTATTTT	CASSSLAGGQDTQYF
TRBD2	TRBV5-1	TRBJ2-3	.	TGCGCCAGCAGCCGCGGACTAGCGGGGGGGCAAACACTAAGCACAGATACGCAGTATTTT	CASSRGLAGGQTLSTDTQYF
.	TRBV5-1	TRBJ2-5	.	TGCGCCAGCAGCTTGGCGGAGACCCAGTACTTC	CASSLAETQYF
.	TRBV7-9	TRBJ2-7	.	TGTGCCAGCAGCCCAGGAGGATGGTCCCACGAGCAGTACTTC	CASSPGGWSHEQYF
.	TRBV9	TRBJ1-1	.	TGTGCCAGCAACGTGGAGGGAAACACTGAAGCTTTCTTT	CASNVEGNTEAFF
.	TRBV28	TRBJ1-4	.	TGTGCCAGCAGTTTTGGGCCGAATGAAAAACTGTTTTTT	CASSFGPNEKLFF
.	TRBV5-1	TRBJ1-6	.	TGCGCCAGCAGGGAGACAGCTAATTCACCCCTCCACTTT	CASRETANSPLHF
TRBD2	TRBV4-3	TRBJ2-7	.	TGCGCCAGCAGCCAAAATTTACCCGGGACTAGAACCTACGAGCAGTACTTC	CASSQNLPGTRTYEQYF
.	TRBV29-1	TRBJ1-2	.	TGCAGCGCTGACAGAAGCTATGGCTACACCTTC	CSADRSYGYTF
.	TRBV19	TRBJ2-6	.	TGTGCCTCAAGAGGGGGGGGCGCTGGGGCCAACGTCCTGACTTTC	CASRGGGAGANVLTF
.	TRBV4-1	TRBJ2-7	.	TGCGCCAGCAGCCAACCAGGGGGGTACGAGCAGTACTTC	CASSQPGGYEQYF
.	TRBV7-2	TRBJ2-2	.	TGTGCCAGCAGCTTAGACAGGGTTGACGGGGAGCTGTTTTTT	CASSLDRVDGELFF
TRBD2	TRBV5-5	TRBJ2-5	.	TGTGCCAGCAGCTTAGCTAGCGGGGGACAAGAGACCCAGTACTTC	CASSLASGGQETQYF
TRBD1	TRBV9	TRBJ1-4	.	TGTGCCAGCAGCGCAACAGGGGCCTTGGGCAAGGATGAAAAACTGTTTTTT	CASSATGALGKDEKLFF
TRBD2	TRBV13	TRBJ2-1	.	TGTGCCAGCAGCTTTAGCGGGGGGGTCGATGAGCAGTTCTTC	CASSFSGGVDEQFF
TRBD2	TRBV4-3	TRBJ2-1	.	TGCGCCAGCAGCCAAGACTTAGACGGGGGGGGCTCCTACAATGGGCAGTTCTTC	CASSQDLDGGGSYNGQFF
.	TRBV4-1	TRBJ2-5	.	TGCGCCAGCAGCCAATTTTGGGAGGGGGTGAGTGAGACCCAGTACTTC	CASSQFWEGVSETQYF
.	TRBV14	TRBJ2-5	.	TGTGCCAGCAGCCCCAGGGCCCCCGGAGTGGAGACCCAGTACTTC	CASSPRAPGVETQYF